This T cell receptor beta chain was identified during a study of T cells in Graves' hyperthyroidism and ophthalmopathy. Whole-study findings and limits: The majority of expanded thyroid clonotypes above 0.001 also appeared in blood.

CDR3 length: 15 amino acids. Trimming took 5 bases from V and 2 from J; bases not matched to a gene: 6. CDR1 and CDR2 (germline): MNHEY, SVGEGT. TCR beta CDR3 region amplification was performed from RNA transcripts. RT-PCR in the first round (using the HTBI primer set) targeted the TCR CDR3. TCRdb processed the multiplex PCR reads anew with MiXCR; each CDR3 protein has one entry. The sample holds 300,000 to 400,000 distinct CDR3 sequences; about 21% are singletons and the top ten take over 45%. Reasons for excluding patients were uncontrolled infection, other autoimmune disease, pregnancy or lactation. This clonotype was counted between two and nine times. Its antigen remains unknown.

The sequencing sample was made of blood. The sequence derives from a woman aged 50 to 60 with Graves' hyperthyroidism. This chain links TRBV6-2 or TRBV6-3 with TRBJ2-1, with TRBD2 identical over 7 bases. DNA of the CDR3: TGTGCCAGCAGTAGGAGCGGGGCAACCTACAATGAGCAGTTCTTC. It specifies CASSRSGATYNEQFF.